This T cell receptor (beta chain) was found in a study of T-cell reconstitution after alpha-beta-depleted transplantation in children. Unique molecular identifiers were built into the TCRbeta library. In TCRdb, the PCR reads were re-called with MiXCR into one record per CDR3 protein. The table has 70,000 to 95,000 distinct CDR3 sequences, 9% to 15% seen once. This clonotype was seen repeatedly, ten times or more. The sample here was PBMCs from the stem cell graft donor, taken from the stem cell graft. The TCR originated in a human donor who donated a stem cell graft to a child with inherited bone marrow failure.

The CDR3 region has the DNA TGTGCCAGCAGCTCTTCTCGGGACGTAAGCTCCTACGAGCAGTACTTC. Translation: CASSSSRDVSSYEQYF. The chain couples TRBV7-2 to TRBJ2-7, with D perhaps matching TRBD1 or TRBD2 (5 bases each). With 4 bases removed from V and 0 bases from J, the gap between germline ends came to 16 bases. Germline CDR1 and CDR2: SGHTA and FQGNSA. The length of the CDR3 is 16 residues.